These 12 T cell receptor beta chains came from one sample sequenced in a study of identical twins. TCRdb re-analysed the 5' RACE reads in MiXCR, keeping a single row per CDR3 protein. The sample has about 570,000 distinct CDR3 sequences; 9.5% to 10% are singletons. This sample also appeared in a second study, on yellow fever vaccine responses in identical twins.

Input material: PBMCs. The receptors were sampled from a young woman in good health.

This clonotype was counted at least ten times. The chain joins TRBV7-2 to TRBJ2-3; D tentatively fits TRBD1 or TRBD2 (5 bases each). CDR3 length: 15 amino acids. The V gene's germline CDR1 is SGHTA and CDR2 FQGNSA. With 6 bases removed from V and 3 bases from J, the gap between germline ends came to 16 bases. This CDR3 is CASSLNGGMTDTQYF. The CDR3 nucleotides are TGTGCCAGCAGTCTTAATGGGGGTATGACAGATACGCAGTATTTT.

This clonotype was seen repeatedly, ten times or more. The chain links TRBV27 to TRBJ2-3; TRBD1 is a possible D gene (6 bases). The CDR3 runs to 18 residues. Deletions cut 4 bases from V and 0 bases from J, with 20 bases between. The V gene's germline CDR1 is MNHEY and CDR2 SMNVEV (reference sequence). CDR3 amino acids: CASSSLQGRLSSTDTQYF. The CDR3 DNA is TGTGCCAGCAGTTCGTTACAGGGCCGCTTATCTAGCACAGATACGCAGTATTTT.

This clonotype was detected a few times. The genes are TRBV30 and TRBJ2-3; perhaps TRBD2 as D (6 bases). V lost 8 bases and J 2 bases, leaving 8 bases between the germline ends. This CDR3 has 11 residues. Germline loops: CDR1 GTSNPN, CDR2 SVGIG (reference sequence). CDR3 loop: CAGGVTDTQYF. The CDR3, as DNA: TGTGCCGGAGGGGTCACAGATACGCAGTATTTT.

Only a few counts were recorded for this clonotype. The chain is built from TRBV7-3 and TRBJ2-1, with a possible D match to TRBD1 (7 bases). The CDR3 contains 18 residues. The germline gives CDR1 SGHTA, CDR2 FQGTGA. V gave up 1 base and J gave up 2 bases, with 18 bases separating them. CDR3 coding DNA: TGTGCCAGCAGCTTAATGGGAGGAGGGGGCCCCCCCTACAATGAGCAGTTCTTC. It is translated as CASSLMGGGGPPYNEQFF. The full variable domain, completed using reference TRBV7-3 and TRBJ2-1, is GAGVSQTPSNKVTEKGKYVELRCDPISGHTALYWYRQSLGQGPEFLIYFQGTGAADDSGLPNDRFFAVRPEGSVSTLKIQRTERGDSAVYLCASSLMGGGGPPYNEQFFGPGTRLTVL.

The J gene is TRBJ2-5, the V gene TRBV28; D uncertain. The CDR3 has 14 residues. Germline V lookup: CDR1 MDHEN, CDR2 SYDVKM. Trimming cost V 7 bases and J 2 bases, with 14 bases left between them. The CDR3 DNA follows: TGTGCCAGCACTACGGCGAACATACAAGAGACCCAGTACTTC. Its protein is CASTTANIQETQYF.

The rearrangement joins TRBV14 to TRBJ2-7; 7 nucleotides match TRBD1. V lost 8 bases to trimming and J lost 3 bases; unmatched junction nucleotides: 13. CDR1 is SGHDN and CDR2 is FVKESK in the germline V gene. CDR3 length: 15 amino acids. The CDR3 reads CASHYDRVSFYEQYF. The DNA of the CDR3 is TGTGCCAGCCATTACGACAGGGTTTCTTTCTACGAGCAGTACTTC.

This clonotype was detected a few times. The chain uses TRBV20-1 and TRBJ2-7; TRBD2 might be the D (6 bases). Germline V lookup: CDR1 DFQATT, CDR2 SNEGSKA (reference sequence). CDR3 length: 12 amino acids. Deletions cut 5 bases from V and 3 bases from J, with 11 bases between. CDR3 region: CSASWGDYEQYF. Here the CDR3 DNA reads TGCAGTGCTTCATGGGGGGACTACGAGCAGTACTTC.

Many counts were recorded for this clonotype. J is TRBJ2-2 and V is TRBV7-2, with TRBD2 matching over 9 bases. The V and J ends lost 3 bases and 5 bases, in that order; junction bases with no gene match: 7. The CDR3 runs to 16 residues. Germline assignment: CDR1 SGHTA and CDR2 FQGNSA. CDR3 sequence (DNA): TGTGCCAGCAGCTTGCGAGCGGGAGGTTCAACCGGGGAGCTGTTTTTT. This translates into CASSLRAGGSTGELFF.

The chain joins TRBV20-1 to TRBJ2-5; D is undetermined. CDR1 is DFQATT and CDR2 is SNEGSKA in the germline V gene (reference sequence). CDR3 size: 12 residues. V was clipped by 6 bases and J by 5 bases, with 13 bases between them. The CDR3 bases are TGCAGTGCCCCAACTACGGCGGAGACCCAGTACTTC. This sequence encodes CSAPTTAETQYF.

The CDR3 sequence is CASSRGRDYEQYF. CDR3 coding DNA: TGTGCCAGCAGCAGGGGGCGGGACTACGAGCAGTACTTC. V usage is TRBV7-2 and J usage is TRBJ2-7, with D possibly TRBD1 on 7 matching bases. The CDR3 is 13 residues long. Trimming removed 5 bases from V and 3 bases from J, with 11 bases in between. Germline V gene sequence: CDR1 SGHTA, CDR2 FQGNSA.

This clonotype was counted a few times. This rearrangement joins TRBV28 to TRBJ2-7; 7 bases are shared with TRBD2. The CDR3 spans 14 residues. Germline V CDR1 and CDR2: MDHEN, SYDVKM. V shed 6 bases and J 3 bases; nucleotides not matched to a gene: 8. CDR3 sequence (DNA): TGTGCCAGCAGCTGGGGGGGTACTCACTACGAGCAGTACTTC. Translation gives CASSWGGTHYEQYF.

This clonotype was observed a few times. The chain uses TRBV6-1 and TRBJ1-6; D is uncertain. Germline CDR1 and CDR2: MNHNS and SASEGT. The CDR3 has 15 residues. V shed 8 bases and J shed 7 bases, with 18 bases lying between them. Written as DNA, the CDR3 is TGTGCCAGCGGAAGGGAGGCGGGTAGGAATTCACCCCTCCACTTT. It yields the protein CASGREAGRNSPLHF.